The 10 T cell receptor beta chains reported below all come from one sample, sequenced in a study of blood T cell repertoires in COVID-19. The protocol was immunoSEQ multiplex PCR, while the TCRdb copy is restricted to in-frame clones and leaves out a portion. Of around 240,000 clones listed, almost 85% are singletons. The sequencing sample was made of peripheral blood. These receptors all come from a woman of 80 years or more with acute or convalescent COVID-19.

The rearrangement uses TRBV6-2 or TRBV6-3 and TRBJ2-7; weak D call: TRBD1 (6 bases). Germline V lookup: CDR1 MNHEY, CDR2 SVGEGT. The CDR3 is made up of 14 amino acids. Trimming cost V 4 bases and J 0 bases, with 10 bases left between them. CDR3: CASSSIRGSYEQYF. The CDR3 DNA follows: TGTGCCAGCAGTTCGATCAGGGGCTCCTACGAGCAGTACTTC.

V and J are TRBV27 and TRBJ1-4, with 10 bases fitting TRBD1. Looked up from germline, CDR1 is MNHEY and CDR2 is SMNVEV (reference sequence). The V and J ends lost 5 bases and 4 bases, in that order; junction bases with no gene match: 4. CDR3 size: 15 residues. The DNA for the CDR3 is TGTGCCAGCAGTCCGTGGACAGGGGGTAATGAAAAACTGTTTTTT. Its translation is CASSPWTGGNEKLFF.

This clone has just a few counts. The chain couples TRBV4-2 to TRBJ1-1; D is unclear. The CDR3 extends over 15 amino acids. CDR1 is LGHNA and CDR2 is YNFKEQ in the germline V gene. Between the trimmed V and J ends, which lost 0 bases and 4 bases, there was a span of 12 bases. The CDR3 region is CASSQDRERSTEAFF. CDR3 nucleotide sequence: TGTGCCAGCAGCCAAGACCGTGAGAGGAGCACTGAAGCTTTCTTT.

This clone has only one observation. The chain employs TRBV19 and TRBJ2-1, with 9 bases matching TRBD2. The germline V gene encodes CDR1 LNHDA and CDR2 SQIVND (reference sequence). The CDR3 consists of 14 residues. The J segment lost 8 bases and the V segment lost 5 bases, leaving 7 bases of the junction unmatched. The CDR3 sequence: CASSRAGGVYEQFF. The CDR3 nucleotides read TGTGCCAGTAGTCGGGCGGGAGGGGTCTATGAGCAGTTCTTC.

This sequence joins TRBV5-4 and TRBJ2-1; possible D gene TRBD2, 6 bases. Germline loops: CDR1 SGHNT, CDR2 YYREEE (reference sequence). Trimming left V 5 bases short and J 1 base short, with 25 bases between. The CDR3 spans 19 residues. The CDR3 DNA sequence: TGTGCCAGCAGTCCGACTAGTGGGGTGGCCTTAAGGTCCTACAATGAGCAGTTCTTC. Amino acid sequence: CASSPTSGVALRSYNEQFF.

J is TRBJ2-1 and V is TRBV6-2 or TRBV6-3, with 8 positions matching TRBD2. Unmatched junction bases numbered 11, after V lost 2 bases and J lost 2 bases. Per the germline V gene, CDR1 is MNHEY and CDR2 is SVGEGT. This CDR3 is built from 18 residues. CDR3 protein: CASSYPPGRGRPYNEQFF. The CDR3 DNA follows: TGTGCCAGCAGTTACCCACCGGGCCGCGGGAGGCCCTACAATGAGCAGTTCTTC.

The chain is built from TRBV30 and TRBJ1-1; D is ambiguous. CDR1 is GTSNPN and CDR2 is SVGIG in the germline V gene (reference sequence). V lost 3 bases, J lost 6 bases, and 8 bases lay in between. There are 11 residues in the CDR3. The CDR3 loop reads CAWRSRSEAFF. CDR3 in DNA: TGTGCCTGGAGAAGCCGGTCTGAAGCTTTCTTT.

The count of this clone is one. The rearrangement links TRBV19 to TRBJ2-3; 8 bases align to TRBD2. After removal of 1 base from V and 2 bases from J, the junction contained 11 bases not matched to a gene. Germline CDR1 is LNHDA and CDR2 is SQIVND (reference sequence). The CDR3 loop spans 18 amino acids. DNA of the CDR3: TGTGCCAGTAGTATAGGGACTATAGCGGGACTATTCACAGATACGCAGTATTTT. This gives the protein CASSIGTIAGLFTDTQYF.

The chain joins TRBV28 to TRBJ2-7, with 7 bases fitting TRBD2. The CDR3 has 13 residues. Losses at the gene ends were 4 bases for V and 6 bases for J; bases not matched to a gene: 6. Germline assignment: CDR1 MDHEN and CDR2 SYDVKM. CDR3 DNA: TGTGCCAGCAGTTGGGGGGGAGTACCCGAGCAGTACTTC. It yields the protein CASSWGGVPEQYF.

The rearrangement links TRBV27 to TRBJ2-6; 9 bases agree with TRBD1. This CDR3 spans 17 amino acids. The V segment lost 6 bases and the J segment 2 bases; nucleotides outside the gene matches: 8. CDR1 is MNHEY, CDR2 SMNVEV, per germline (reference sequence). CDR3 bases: TGTGCCAGCAGCCAATATGGGGACAGGGCTGGGGCCAACGTCCTGACTTTC. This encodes CASSQYGDRAGANVLTF.